A selection of T cell receptor beta chains follows, all from one sample in a study of T-cell reconstitution after alpha-beta-depleted transplantation in children. TCRdb passed the PCR reads through MiXCR, listing each CDR3 protein once. The sample lists approximately 520,000 distinct CDR3 sequences; approximately 10% were seen once. Sequenced here: PBMCs, mostly from graft donor cells, sampled 180 days after TCRalphabeta/CD19-depleted stem cell transplant. Receptor source: a female patient aged 2-10 years who had a stem cell transplant for aplastic anemia, so the T cells may come from the graft donor. The CDR3 runs from the conserved cysteine through the conserved F or W. The D gene is left open where the match is weak. Clone sizes are given selectively: once, few, many, or a class where the clone is expanded.

V	J	length	size	D	DNA	CDR3
TRBV25-1	TRBJ2-2	13	-	TRBD1	TGTGCCTGTACAGGGGTGGGGGCCGGGGAGCTGTTTTTT	CACTGVGAGELFF
TRBV28	TRBJ2-2	12	-	-	TGTGCCAGCTGCAGCGATCGGAGGGAGCTGTTTTTT	CASCSDRRELFF
TRBV20-1	TRBJ2-3	18	few	TRBD1	TGCAGTGGCTGGGCAGGGGGTAGTTTGGACTTTCGGGAAGATACGCAGTATTTT	CSGWAGGSLDFREDTQYF
TRBV7-2	TRBJ2-1	18	few	TRBD2	TGTGCCAGCAGCTTAGCGGGGACTAGCGGGAGGTCCTACAATGAGCAGTTCTTC	CASSLAGTSGRSYNEQFF
TRBV19	TRBJ2-1	15	once	TRBD2	TGTGCCAGTAGTATGTTAAGCGGGGGGGCCTCTGAGCAGTTCTTC	CASSMLSGGASEQFF
TRBV29-1	TRBJ2-3	14	few	TRBD2	TGCAGCGTCGGGACTAGCGGTAGCACAGATACGCAGTATTTT	CSVGTSGSTDTQYF
TRBV11-1	TRBJ2-7	13	few	-	TGTGCCAGCAGCTTACCGGGCCCCTACGAGCAGTACTTC	CASSLPGPYEQYF
TRBV10-3	TRBJ1-4	18	few	TRBD1	TGTGCCATCAGTGATCCGGGACAGGGATCATTAACTAATGAAAAACTGTTTTTT	CAISDPGQGSLTNEKLFF
TRBV12-5	TRBJ1-5	17	few	-	TGTGCTAGTGGTTTGGTAGCAAGGGGCGATAGCAATCAGCCCCAGCATTTT	CASGLVARGDSNQPQHF
TRBV11-2	TRBJ2-5	16	-	TRBD2	TGTGCCAGCAGCTTAGATCTAGCGGGAGAATGGGAGACCCAGTACTTC	CASSLDLAGEWETQYF
TRBV7-2	TRBJ1-4	16	-	-	TGTGCCAGCAGCTCAGGACAGACGACAACTAATGAAAAACTGTTTTTT	CASSSGQTTTNEKLFF
TRBV20-1	TRBJ1-2	14	-	TRBD1	TGCAGTGCAAAAGTCACAGGGGGACGCTATGGCTACACCTTC	CSAKVTGGRYGYTF
TRBV6-5	TRBJ2-7	14	few	-	TGTGCCAGCAGTTACTCCCAGGAAACCTACGAGCAGTACTTC	CASSYSQETYEQYF
TRBV29-1	TRBJ1-2	12	-	-	TGCAGCGTAAAGAAAACCACCTTGGGCTACACCTTC	CSVKKTTLGYTF
TRBV12-3/TRBV12-4	TRBJ2-7	15	many	-	TGTGCCAGCTCCCTGGGGGGACCCAGCTCCTACGAGCAGTACTTC	CASSLGGPSSYEQYF
TRBV4-1	TRBJ2-1	16	-	-	TGCGCCAGCAGCCAACAAATCGGGAGAACGAACAATGAGCAGTTCTTC	CASSQQIGRTNNEQFF
TRBV4-3	TRBJ1-2	14	-	-	TGCGCCAGCAGCCACGGTAAAACAGGGCGGATCTACACCTTC	CASSHGKTGRIYTF
TRBV6-5	TRBJ1-2	14	-	TRBD1	TGTGCCAGCAGTTACTACAGGGGAGCGAGTGGCTACACCTTC	CASSYYRGASGYTF
TRBV28	TRBJ1-5	16	-	TRBD1	TGTGCCAGCAGTTCCGCCGGGACAGGGAACAATCAGCCCCAGCATTTT	CASSSAGTGNNQPQHF
TRBV6-2/TRBV6-3	TRBJ1-5	15	-	-	TGTGCCAGCAGTTTCAACAGGGCCTCAAATCAGCCCCAGCATTTT	CASSFNRASNQPQHF
TRBV6-2/TRBV6-3	TRBJ1-5	13	-	-	TGTGCCAGCAGGGGGACCGCCGGGCAGCCCCAGCATTTT	CASRGTAGQPQHF
TRBV4-1	TRBJ1-2	16	few	-	TGCGCCAGCAGTCAAGAAAGAATGGGACGGTTATATGGCTACACCTTC	CASSQERMGRLYGYTF
TRBV13	TRBJ2-7	11	few	-	TGTGCCAGCAGCTTATCTCCGGAGCAGTACTTC	CASSLSPEQYF